A selection of T cell receptor beta chains follows, all from one sample in a study of T cells after posttransplantation cyclophosphamide. Some clones are missing from TCRdb's copy, which holds only in-frame ones; the method was immunoSEQ multiplex PCR. Among approximately 15,000 clones, around 83% were seen once, and the ten largest hold roughly 0.83%. The sample was memory CD4+ T cells sorted from PBMCs. Source of these receptors: a man aged 50 to 60 in good health, CMV-negative, and a related stem cell transplant donor. The CDR3 runs from the conserved cysteine through the conserved F or W. Fields, in order: clone size, CDR3 length, D gene, J gene, V gene, CDR3 protein, CDR3 DNA. A D gene is named only where the DNA matches it firmly. For some rows the clone size is stated as once, few or many, or as a class when expanded; others skip it.

>NA|15|TRBD1|TRBJ2-3|TRBV7-2
CASSRGQGALDTQYF
TGTGCCAGCAGCCGGGGACAGGGGGCATTGGATACGCAGTATTTT
>NA|15|NA|TRBJ2-4|TRBV29-1
CSVELRRLAKNIQYF
TGCAGCGTTGAGTTGCGGAGATTAGCCAAAAACATTCAGTACTTC
>NA|16|TRBD2|TRBJ2-1|TRBV27
CASSSLAGGPPGRQFF
TGTGCCAGCAGTTCATTAGCGGGAGGGCCCCCGGGCAGGCAGTTCTTC
>few|17|TRBD2|TRBJ2-7|TRBV2
CASSTLPLGGRWYEQYF
TGTGCCAGCAGTACACTACCTTTGGGCGGGAGGTGGTACGAGCAGTACTTC
>NA|13|TRBD1|TRBJ1-4|TRBV6-6
CASLGTDNEKLFF
TGTGCCAGCTTAGGGACAGATAATGAAAAACTGTTTTTT
>NA|13|TRBD1|TRBJ2-2|TRBV30
CAYRDRNTGELFF
TGTGCCTACCGGGACAGAAACACCGGGGAGCTGTTTTTT
>NA|14|NA|TRBJ2-3|TRBV11-3
CASSPRTSTDTQYF
TGTGCCAGCAGCCCCAGGACTAGCACAGATACGCAGTATTTT
>NA|12|NA|TRBJ1-1|TRBV19
CASRGEGTEAFF
TGTGCCAGTAGGGGCGAGGGCACTGAAGCTTTCTTT
>NA|14|NA|TRBJ2-1|TRBV6-5
CASSYGTPTNEQFF
TGTGCCAGCAGTTATGGCACCCCAACAAATGAGCAGTTCTTC
>NA|17|NA|TRBJ2-7|TRBV21-1
CASSKGATSGGPYEQYF
TGTGCCAGCAGCAAAGGGGCTACTAGCGGGGGACCCTACGAGCAGTACTTC
>NA|15|NA|TRBJ1-3|TRBV6-6
CASSPYTGTGNTIYF
TGTGCCAGCAGTCCTTACACCGGGACAGGAAACACCATATATTTT
>NA|14|NA|TRBJ2-7|TRBV14
CASSQGHYAYEQYF
TGTGCCAGCAGCCAGGGACATTACGCCTACGAGCAGTACTTC
>once|15|NA|TRBJ1-2|TRBV28
CASSVPGVDNYGYTF
TGTGCCAGCAGTGTCCCCGGGGTCGACAACTATGGCTACACCTTC
>NA|13|TRBD1|TRBJ1-2|TRBV27
CASSEQGVGGYTF
TGTGCCAGCAGTGAACAGGGGGTAGGGGGCTACACCTTC
>NA|14|NA|TRBJ2-1|TRBV5-4
CASSYQTGRNEQFF
TGTGCCAGCAGCTACCAGACAGGTAGGAATGAGCAGTTCTTC
>NA|14|TRBD1|TRBJ1-2|TRBV6-5
CATSGQGGNYGYTF
TGTGCCACCTCAGGACAGGGAGGAAACTATGGCTACACCTTC
>NA|13|NA|TRBJ1-3|TRBV6-5
CASSRLDGNTIYF
TGTGCCAGCAGTCGACTGGATGGAAACACCATATATTTT
>NA|13|NA|TRBJ2-3|TRBV6-1
CASSPELTDTQYF
TGTGCCAGCAGCCCCGAGCTAACAGATACGCAGTATTTT
>NA|13|NA|TRBJ1-1|TRBV7-2
CASRWTVNTEAFF
TGTGCCAGCAGGTGGACAGTCAACACTGAAGCTTTCTTT
>NA|15|NA|TRBJ1-5|TRBV5-1
CASSLWGEGNQPQHF
TGCGCCAGCAGCTTGTGGGGGGAGGGCAATCAGCCCCAGCATTTT
>few|16|TRBD2|TRBJ2-3|TRBV7-8
CASSPRGSGRSDTQYF
TGTGCCAGCAGCCCCCGGGGTAGCGGGAGATCGGATACGCAGTATTTT
>few|16|NA|TRBJ1-1|TRBV29-1
CSVVRQAVSWNTEAFF
TGCAGCGTTGTGCGTCAGGCCGTGAGCTGGAACACTGAAGCTTTCTTT
>NA|13|NA|TRBJ1-2|TRBV5-4
CASSLTANYGYTF
TGTGCCAGCAGCTTGACAGCAAACTATGGCTACACCTTC
>NA|13|NA|TRBJ2-1|TRBV19
CASSITRDNEQFF
TGTGCCAGTAGTATAACTAGAGACAATGAGCAGTTCTTC
>NA|15|TRBD1|TRBJ1-5|TRBV6-1
CASTPGQGGGQPQHF
TGTGCCAGCACTCCCGGACAGGGTGGGGGCCAGCCCCAGCATTTT
>NA|15|TRBD1|TRBJ1-1|TRBV7-9
CASSSGQVMADKAFF
TGTGCCAGCAGCTCCGGACAGGTAATGGCCGATAAGGCTTTCTTT
>NA|16|NA|TRBJ2-5|TRBV27
CASSFTGPVNQETQYF
TGTGCCAGCAGTTTCACAGGGCCTGTTAACCAAGAGACCCAGTACTTC
>NA|16|TRBD1|TRBJ2-4|TRBV4-3
CATGQGGLIAKNIQYF
TGCGCCACCGGACAGGGAGGTCTCATAGCCAAAAACATTCAGTACTTC
>NA|14|NA|TRBJ1-5|TRBV30
CAWQTSGSGQPQHF
TGTGCCTGGCAAACCTCAGGGTCCGGACAGCCCCAGCATTTT